This T cell receptor (beta chain) emerged from a study of T cell responses to AZD1222 COVID-19 vaccine. Broader study findings: Vaccine-associated CD4 TCRs ranged over spike, dominating at 160-218 and 743-854.

Comments on this clone: Its target is not known.

Looked up from germline, CDR1 is SGHAT and CDR2 is FQDESV (reference sequence). The germline V and J ends were trimmed by 0 bases and 1 base, with 6 bases remaining between them. The CDR3 sequence is 14 residues long. Clones were read by immunoSEQ multiplex PCR, and TCRdb kept only the in-frame ones, dropping some. Of about 120,000 clones listed, 70% to 90% are singletons. Sample: peripheral blood, taken on day 0 of AZD1222 vaccination. This chain connects TRBV11-1 to TRBJ1-1, with D maybe TRBD1 (5 bases). The TCR was taken from an adult in good health. The CDR3 DNA reads as TGTGCCAGCAGCTTAGCCGGGACGAACACTGAAGCTTTCTTT. Its protein is CASSLAGTNTEAFF.